The subject of this entry is one T cell receptor (beta chain). The data belong to a study of cytomegalovirus exposure and HLA in healthy donors. PCR employed 60 Vbeta and 13 Jbeta primers. The data were produced by immunoSEQ multiplex PCR, yet TCRdb's version contains in-frame clones alone and is incomplete. The table lists more than 70,000 clones, 76% of them singletons, with under 7% in the top ten. This TCR derives from a man aged 30 to 45 in good health and CMV-seropositive. The sample taken for sequencing was PBMCs.

DNA of the CDR3: TGTGCCAGCAGTGAACTGAGTTCCCAAGAGACCCAGTACTTC. This codes for CASSELSSQETQYF. The chain carries TRBV25-1 and TRBJ2-5; D gene ambiguous. The germline V and J ends were trimmed by 2 bases and 1 base, with 8 bases remaining between them. Per germline, CDR1 MGHDK and CDR2 SYGVNS. The CDR3 sequence is 14 residues long.